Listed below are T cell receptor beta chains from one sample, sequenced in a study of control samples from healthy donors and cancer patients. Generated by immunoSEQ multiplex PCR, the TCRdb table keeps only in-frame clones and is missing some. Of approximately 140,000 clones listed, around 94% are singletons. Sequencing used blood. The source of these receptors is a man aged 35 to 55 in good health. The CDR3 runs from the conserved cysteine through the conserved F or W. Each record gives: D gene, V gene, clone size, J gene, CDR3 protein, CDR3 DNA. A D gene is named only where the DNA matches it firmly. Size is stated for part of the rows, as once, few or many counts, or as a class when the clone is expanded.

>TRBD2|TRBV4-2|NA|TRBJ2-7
CASSQDPAGGYEQYF
TGTGCCAGCAGCCAAGATCCGGCGGGAGGATACGAGCAGTACTTC
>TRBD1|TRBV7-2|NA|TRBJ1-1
CASSVTGGGTEAFF
TGTGCCAGCAGCGTTACAGGGGGCGGGACTGAAGCTTTCTTT
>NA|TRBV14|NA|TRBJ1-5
CASSPQGNQPQHF
TGTGCCAGCAGCCCTCAGGGAAATCAGCCCCAGCATTTT
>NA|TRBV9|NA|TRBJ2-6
CASSVTTGANVLTF
TGTGCCAGCAGCGTCACAACCGGGGCCAACGTCCTGACTTTC
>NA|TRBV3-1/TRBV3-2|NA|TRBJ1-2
CASSQENRAHGGYTF
TGTGCCAGCAGCCAAGAAAACCGGGCCCATGGGGGCTACACCTTC
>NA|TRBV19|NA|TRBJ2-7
CASNGAAGDLDEQYF
TGTGCCAGTAATGGTGCGGCAGGGGATCTCGACGAGCAGTACTTC
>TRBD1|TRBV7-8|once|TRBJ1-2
CASSDRQGIHYGYTF
TGTGCCAGCAGCGACCGACAGGGCATCCACTATGGCTACACCTTC
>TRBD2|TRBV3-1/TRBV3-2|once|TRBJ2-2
CASSSGGRSTGELFF
TGTGCCAGCAGCTCTGGCGGGAGGTCAACCGGGGAGCTGTTTTTT
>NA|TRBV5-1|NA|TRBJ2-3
CASTNSPYKDTQYF
TGCGCCAGCACGAACAGCCCCTACAAAGATACGCAGTATTTT
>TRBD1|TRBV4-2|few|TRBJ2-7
CASSQDFSGQGVEQYF
TGTGCCAGCAGCCAAGATTTCTCGGGACAGGGGGTAGAGCAGTACTTC
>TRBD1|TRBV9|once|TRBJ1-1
CASSAAQTGGPEAFF
TGTGCCAGCAGCGCGGCTCAGACAGGGGGCCCTGAAGCTTTCTTT
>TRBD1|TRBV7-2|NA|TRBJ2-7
CASGRDRGTYEQYF
TGTGCCAGCGGCCGGGACAGGGGGACCTACGAGCAGTACTTC
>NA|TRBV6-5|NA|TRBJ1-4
CASSYSGGTNEKLFF
TGTGCCAGCAGTTACTCTGGTGGCACTAATGAAAAACTGTTTTTT
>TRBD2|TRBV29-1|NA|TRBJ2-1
CSVVGGRGNEQFF
TGCAGCGTTGTCGGCGGGAGGGGCAATGAGCAGTTCTTC
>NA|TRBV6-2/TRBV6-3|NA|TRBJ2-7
CASSSGTVISYEQYF
TGTGCCAGCAGTTCCGGGACGGTGATTTCCTACGAGCAGTACTTC
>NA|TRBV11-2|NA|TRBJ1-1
CASSLEGVGAGAFF
TGTGCCAGCAGCCTAGAGGGGGTGGGTGCAGGAGCTTTCTTT
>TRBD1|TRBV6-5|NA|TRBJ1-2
CASIRTGGNYGYTF
TGTGCCAGCATTCGGACAGGGGGCAACTATGGCTACACCTTC
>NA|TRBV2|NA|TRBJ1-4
CASSGWDGNEKLFF
TGTGCCAGCAGTGGTTGGGACGGTAATGAAAAACTGTTTTTT
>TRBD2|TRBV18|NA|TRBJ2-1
CASSPTSGTGGFF
TGTGCCAGCTCACCCACTAGCGGGACTGGGGGGTTCTTC
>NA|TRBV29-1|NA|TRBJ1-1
CSVVEGDKAFF
TGCAGCGTTGTAGAAGGCGACAAAGCTTTCTTT
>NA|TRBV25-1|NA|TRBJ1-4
CASSDGGGSEKLFF
TGTGCCAGCAGTGATGGAGGGGGGAGTGAAAAACTGTTTTTT
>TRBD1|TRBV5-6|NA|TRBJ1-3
CASSDDRVYGNTIYF
TGTGCCAGCAGCGATGACAGGGTATATGGAAACACCATATATTTT
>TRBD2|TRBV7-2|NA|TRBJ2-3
CAGTSGGSTDTQYF
TGTGCCGGAACTAGCGGGGGGAGCACAGATACGCAGTATTTT
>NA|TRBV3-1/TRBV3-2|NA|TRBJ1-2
CASSQSDFNYGYTF
TGTGCCAGCAGCCAGTCGGACTTTAACTATGGCTACACCTTC
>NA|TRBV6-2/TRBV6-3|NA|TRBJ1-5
CASSRQGFAPNQPQHF
TGTGCCAGCAGTCGTCAGGGGTTCGCCCCCAATCAGCCCCAGCATTTT
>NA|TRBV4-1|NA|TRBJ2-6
CASSQAGLFGANVLTF
TGCGCCAGCAGCCAAGCTGGGTTGTTTGGGGCCAACGTCCTGACTTTC
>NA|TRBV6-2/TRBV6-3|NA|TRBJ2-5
CASSYRDIQETQYF
TGTGCCAGCAGTTACCGGGACATACAAGAGACCCAGTACTTC
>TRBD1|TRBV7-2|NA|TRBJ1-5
CASSSPTGVIYQPQHF
TGTGCCAGCAGCTCACCTACAGGGGTTATCTATCAGCCCCAGCATTTT
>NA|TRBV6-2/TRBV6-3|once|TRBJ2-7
CASSYTNRAEQYF
TGTGCCAGCAGTTACACCAACAGGGCCGAGCAGTACTTC
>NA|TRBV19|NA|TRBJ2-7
CASSHQGGSLSTYEQYF
TGTGCCAGTAGCCACCAAGGGGGAAGTCTATCTACCTACGAGCAGTACTTC
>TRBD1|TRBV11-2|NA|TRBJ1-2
CASSIGTGGYGYTF
TGTGCCAGCAGCATAGGGACAGGGGGCTATGGCTACACCTTC
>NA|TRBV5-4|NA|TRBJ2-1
CASTWGGSSYNEQFF
TGTGCCAGCACCTGGGGCGGTAGCTCCTACAATGAGCAGTTCTTC
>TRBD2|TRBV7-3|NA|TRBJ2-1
CASSRSGGAYNEQFF
TGTGCCAGCAGCCGCAGCGGGGGGGCCTACAATGAGCAGTTCTTC
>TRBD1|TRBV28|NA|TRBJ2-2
CASSSTGQTGELFF
TGTGCCAGCAGTTCGACAGGGCAAACCGGGGAGCTGTTTTTT
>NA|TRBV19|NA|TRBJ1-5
CASSIQGTNQPQHF
TGTGCCAGTAGTATACAGGGGACAAATCAGCCCCAGCATTTT
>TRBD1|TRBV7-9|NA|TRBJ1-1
CASSEDRELVKAFF
TGTGCCAGCAGCGAGGACAGGGAGTTAGTGAAGGCTTTCTTT
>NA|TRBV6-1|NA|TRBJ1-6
CASRGGGDNSPLHF
TGTGCCAGCAGGGGAGGGGGGGATAATTCACCCCTCCACTTT
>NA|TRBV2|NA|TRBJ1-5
CASSVGGNQPQHF
TGTGCCAGCAGCGTGGGGGGGAATCAGCCCCAGCATTTT
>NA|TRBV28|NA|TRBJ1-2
CASSHGTFHGYTF
TGTGCCAGCAGCCACGGGACATTCCATGGCTACACCTTC
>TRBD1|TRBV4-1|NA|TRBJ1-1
CASSQTGTANTEAFF
TGCGCCAGCAGCCAGACCGGGACAGCTAACACTGAAGCTTTCTTT
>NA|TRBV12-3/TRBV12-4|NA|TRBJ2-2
CASSSSNTGELFF
TGTGCCAGCAGTTCAAGCAACACCGGGGAGCTGTTTTTT
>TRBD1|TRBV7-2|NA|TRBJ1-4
CASSARTGNEKLFF
TGTGCCAGCAGCGCCCGGACAGGGAATGAAAAACTGTTTTTT
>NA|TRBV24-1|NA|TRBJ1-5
CATSALYSNQPQHF
TGTGCCACCAGTGCTCTATATAGCAATCAGCCCCAGCATTTT
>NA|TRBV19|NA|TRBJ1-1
CASRARKHYEAFF
TGTGCCAGCCGAGCAAGGAAACATTATGAAGCTTTCTTT
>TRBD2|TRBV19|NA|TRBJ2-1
CASSSYREADEQFF
TGTGCCAGTTCTTCATACCGGGAGGCGGATGAGCAGTTCTTC
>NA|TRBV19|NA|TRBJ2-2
CASSDRGQGPNTGELFF
TGTGCCAGTAGTGATCGGGGGCAGGGCCCGAACACCGGGGAGCTGTTTTTT
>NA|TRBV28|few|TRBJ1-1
CASSLEPLRDTEAFF
TGTGCCAGCAGTTTGGAACCACTCCGGGACACTGAAGCTTTCTTT
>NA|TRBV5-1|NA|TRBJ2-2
CASSLADKSTGELFF
TGCGCCAGCAGCTTGGCGGACAAGTCCACCGGGGAGCTGTTTTTT
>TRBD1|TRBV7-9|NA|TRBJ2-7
CASSYRRQGVSYEQYF
TGTGCCAGCAGCTACCGACGACAGGGGGTTTCCTACGAGCAGTACTTC
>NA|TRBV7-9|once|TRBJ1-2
CASSLGDWDGYTF
TGTGCCAGCAGCTTAGGGGACTGGGATGGCTACACCTTC
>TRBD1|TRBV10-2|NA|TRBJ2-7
CASSPPGGLSYEQYF
TGCGCCAGCAGTCCCCCAGGGGGCCTTTCCTACGAGCAGTACTTC
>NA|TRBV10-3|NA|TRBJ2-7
CAISESLTEYEQYF
TGTGCCATCAGTGAGTCGTTGACAGAGTACGAGCAGTACTTC
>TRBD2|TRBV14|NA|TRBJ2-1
CASRPGTSGTNEQFF
TGTGCCAGCAGGCCGGGGACTAGCGGCACCAATGAGCAGTTCTTC
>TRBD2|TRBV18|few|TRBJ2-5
CASSGTSGRAWYF
TGTGCCAGCTCCGGAACTAGCGGGAGGGCCTGGTACTTC
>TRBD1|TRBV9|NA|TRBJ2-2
CASSVATGTVTGELFF
TGTGCCAGCAGCGTAGCTACGGGGACAGTAACCGGGGAGCTGTTTTTT
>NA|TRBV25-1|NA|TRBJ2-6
CASSEGRTFSGANVLTF
TGTGCCAGCAGTGAAGGTAGGACGTTCTCTGGGGCCAACGTCCTGACTTTC
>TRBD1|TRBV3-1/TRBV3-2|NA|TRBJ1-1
CASSRETGGNVVGAFF
TGTGCCAGCAGCCGGGAGACAGGGGGCAATGTGGTTGGGGCTTTCTTT
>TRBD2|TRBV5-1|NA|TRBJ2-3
CASSLNPSGGTTDTQYF
TGCGCCAGCAGCTTGAACCCTAGCGGGGGAACCACAGATACGCAGTATTTT